What follows are 12 T cell receptor beta chains derived from one specimen sequenced in a study of T cell responses to AZD1222 COVID-19 vaccine. Using immunoSEQ multiplex PCR, the repertoire was profiled, and TCRdb retains in-frame clones only, with some absent. The data show 100,000 to 150,000 clones, around 86% seen once. This material consisted of peripheral blood, taken on day 0 of AZD1222 vaccination. All receptors derive from an adult in good health.

The genes are TRBV30 and TRBJ2-3; 8 bases align to TRBD1. Germline trimming cut 5 bases from V and 4 bases from J; bases unmatched to any gene: 11. There are 15 residues in the CDR3. The V gene's germline CDR1 is GTSNPN and CDR2 SVGIG (reference sequence). CDR3 in amino acids: CAWEDRGRGPDTQYF. As DNA, the CDR3 is TGTGCCTGGGAAGATCGGGGCAGGGGGCCAGATACGCAGTATTTT. Complete variable domain (other parts from reference TRBV30 and TRBJ2-3): SQTIHQWPATLVQPVGSPLSLECTVEGTSNPNLYWYRQAAGRGLQLLFYSVGIGQISSEVPQNLSASRPQDRQFILSSKKLLLSDSGFYLCAWEDRGRGPDTQYFGPGTRLTVL.

The genes are TRBV30 and TRBJ1-1; maybe TRBD1 (5 bases). CDR1 is GTSNPN and CDR2 is SVGIG in the germline V gene (reference sequence). The CDR3 has 13 amino acids. The V and J ends lost 6 bases and 1 base respectively, with 12 bases between them. The DNA of the CDR3 is TGTGCCTGCTCTGGACACTCGAACACTGAAGCTTTCTTT. This translates into CACSGHSNTEAFF. Combining the CDR3 with reference TRBV30 and TRBJ1-1 gives the whole variable domain SQTIHQWPATLVQPVGSPLSLECTVEGTSNPNLYWYRQAAGRGLQLLFYSVGIGQISSEVPQNLSASRPQDRQFILSSKKLLLSDSGFYLCACSGHSNTEAFFGQGTRLTVV.

J is TRBJ1-1 and V is TRBV28; weak D call: TRBD1 (5 bases). The CDR3 sequence is 12 residues long. Germline V gene sequence: CDR1 MDHEN, CDR2 SYDVKM. V shed 4 bases and J shed 6 bases, with 9 bases lying between them. The CDR3 here is CASSWGVPEAFF. The CDR3, as DNA: TGTGCCAGCAGTTGGGGCGTGCCTGAAGCTTTCTTT.

This chain joins TRBV6-5 and TRBJ2-7, with D tentatively TRBD2 (6 bases). Trimming pared 7 bases from V and 6 bases from J, leaving 16 bases between. This CDR3 is built from 13 residues. CDR1 MNHEY and CDR2 SVGAGI come from the germline V gene. In DNA, the CDR3 is TGTGCCAGCAACCCCCGCGCGGGGCCCGAGCAGTACTTC. Protein: CASNPRAGPEQYF.

In this sample, this clone is medium-sized. At the DNA level, this CDR3 is encoded by other sequences in the same sample as well. The V gene is TRBV6-2 or TRBV6-3, the J gene TRBJ2-3; the match to TRBD2 covers 13 bases. The V and J ends lost 2 bases and 1 base, in that order; junction bases with no gene match: 0. This CDR3 has 16 residues. Germline-derived CDR1 and CDR2 are MNHEY and SVGEGT. CDR3 protein: CASSYTSGGGTDTQYF. CDR3 bases: TGTGCCAGCAGTTACACTAGCGGGGGGGGCACAGATACGCAGTATTTT.

The gene calls are TRBV5-4 and TRBJ2-2; D tentatively fits TRBD1 or TRBD2 (7 bases each). Germline V gives CDR1 SGHNT, CDR2 YYREEE (reference sequence). The CDR3 consists of 16 residues. V shed 3 bases and J shed 0 bases, with 12 bases lying between them. CDR3 sequence: CASSWGGQTNTGELFF. The CDR3 nucleotides are TGTGCCAGCAGCTGGGGGGGACAGACGAACACCGGGGAGCTGTTTTTT.

The chain links TRBV11-1 to TRBJ1-1; D remains ambiguous. Germline-derived CDR1 and CDR2 are SGHAT and FQDESV (reference sequence). Trimming took 1 base from V and 4 from J, leaving 13 bases between them. The CDR3 contains 15 residues. CDR3 nucleotides: TGTGCCAGCAGCTTAGAGGGCAGCCGGGGCACTGAAGCTTTCTTT. Translation: CASSLEGSRGTEAFF.

A word on this clone: An end of the junction does not agree with germline; a read error may underlie this. The chain combines TRBV19 with TRBJ1-2; no firm D call. Germline CDR1 reads LNHDA; CDR2 reads SQIVND (reference sequence). The CDR3 is 15 residues long. The CDR3 reads CASSIFQRANYGYTF. In nucleotides, the CDR3 is TGTGCCAGTAGTATCTTTCAGAGGGCTAATTATGGCTACACCTTC. Complete variable domain (other parts from reference TRBV19 and TRBJ1-2): DGGITQSPKYLFRKEGQNVTLSCEQNLNHDAMYWYRQDPGQGLRLIYYSQIVNDFQKGDIAEGYSVSREKKESFPLTVTSAQKNPTAFYLCASSIFQRANYGYTFGSGTRLTVV.

This chain connects TRBV7-9 to TRBJ2-7; tentatively, D is TRBD2 (5 bases). The CDR3 spans 17 residues. V shed 0 bases and J shed 3 bases, with 18 bases lying between them. Germline CDR1 reads SEHNR; CDR2 reads FQNEAQ (reference sequence). CDR3 DNA: TGTGCCAGCAGCTTAGCTTATGGGAGATTAATCAACTACGAGCAGTACTTC. Its protein is CASSLAYGRLINYEQYF.

The V and J genes are TRBV13 and TRBJ1-1; 11 positions match TRBD1. CDR1 and CDR2 from the germline V gene are PRHDT and FYEKMQ (reference sequence). The CDR3 length is 15 residues. J gave up 4 bases and V 5 bases, and 6 bases lay outside the gene matches. CDR3 in DNA: TGTGCCAGCAGCCGAACCGGGACAGGGGGCACTGAAGCTTTCTTT. It specifies CASSRTGTGGTEAFF.

This sequence joins TRBV30 and TRBJ2-7; D is uncertain. V lost 0 bases to trimming and J lost 0 bases, with 9 bases between them. The CDR3 extends over 14 amino acids. Germline V CDR1 and CDR2: GTSNPN, SVGIG (reference sequence). The CDR3 nucleotides read TGTGCCTGGAGTGTACTGGACCGCTCCTACGAGCAGTACTTC. Protein sequence: CAWSVLDRSYEQYF.

The chain has TRBV18 and TRBJ1-4, with TRBD1 matching 7 bases. This CDR3 has 16 residues. Per germline, CDR1 KGHSH and CDR2 LQKENI. V was pared by 6 bases and J by 4 bases, with 11 bases of the junction left unmatched. In DNA, the CDR3 is TGTGCCAGCTCGTCTTTCGGGGGACAGCTTAATGAAAAACTGTTTTTT. Its translation: CASSSFGGQLNEKLFF.